This T cell receptor (beta chain) comes out of a study of technical replicates of blood from several donors (dated by TCRdb to 2016 to 2017). The CDR3 contains 12 residues, cysteine and phenylalanine counted. The entry retains the CDR3 DNA only, 36 bases that are in frame from base 1. According to the germline V gene, CDR1 reads MNHNS and CDR2 reads SASEGT. The trim is 7 bases for V and 4 bases for J, with a gap of 8 bases between the germline ends. The receptor library was made with the immunoSEQ multiplex PCR assay. As stored in TCRdb, this immuneACCESS dataset retains in-frame rearrangements with V and J assigned. A fraction of the clones does not appear; measured against another copy, unresolved V genes explain less than half of the discrepancy, and the remainder lacks a known reason. For this sample there are 70,000 to 90,000 clones; approximately 94% appear just once. Approximately 0.25% of the sample is in the top ten clones.

To note about this clone: What antigen it recognizes has not been identified. Per-nucleotide qualities are absent, and no much larger clonotype sits a single base away.

The rearranged chain carries TRBV6-1 and TRBJ2-1; TRBD2 is a weak D gene call, 6 bases matching. Sequences were obtained from T cells isolated from PBMCs. This TCR derives from a human donor in good health. The CDR3 protein: CASTGEYNEQFF. The nucleotide sequence reads as follows: TGTGCCAGCACGGGGGAATACAATGAGCAGTTCTTC.